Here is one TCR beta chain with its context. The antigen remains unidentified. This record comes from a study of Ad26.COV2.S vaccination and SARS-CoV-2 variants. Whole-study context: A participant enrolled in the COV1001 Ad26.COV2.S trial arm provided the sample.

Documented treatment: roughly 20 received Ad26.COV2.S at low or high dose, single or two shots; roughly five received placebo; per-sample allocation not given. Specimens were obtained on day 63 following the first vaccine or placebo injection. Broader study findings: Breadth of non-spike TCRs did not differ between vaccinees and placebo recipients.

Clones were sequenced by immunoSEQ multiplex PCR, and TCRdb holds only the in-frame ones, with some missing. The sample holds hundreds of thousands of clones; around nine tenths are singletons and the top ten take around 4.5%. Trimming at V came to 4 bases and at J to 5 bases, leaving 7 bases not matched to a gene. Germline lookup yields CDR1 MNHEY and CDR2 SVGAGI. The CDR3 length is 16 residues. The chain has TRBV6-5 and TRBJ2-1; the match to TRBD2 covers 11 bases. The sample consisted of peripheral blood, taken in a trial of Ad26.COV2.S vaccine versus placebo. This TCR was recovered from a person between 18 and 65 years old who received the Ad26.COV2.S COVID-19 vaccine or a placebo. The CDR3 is CASSWGLAESHNEQFF. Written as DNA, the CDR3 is TGTGCCAGCAGTTGGGGACTAGCGGAGTCTCACAATGAGCAGTTCTTC.